A selection of T cell receptor beta chains follows, all from one sample in a study of T cell repertoires in cytomegalovirus infection. TCRdb processed the reads anew with MiXCR; each CDR3 protein has one entry. The table shows about 400,000 distinct CDR3 sequences, with around a sixth occurring only once. The sample taken for sequencing was PBMCs. These receptors all come from a human donor in good health (CMV status not recorded). Some clones in this sample may be carry-over from other donors' samples. CDR3s include the opening cysteine and the closing phenylalanine or tryptophan. The order of the fields is J gene, clone size, V gene, D gene, CDR3 DNA, CDR3 protein. D genes are given only for firm matches. The size of a clone is reported for some rows only, either as once, few or many, or as a class for expanded clones.

TRBJ1-5,few,TRBV18,.,TGTGCCAGCTCCCCACAAGGGGGAGGCAATCAGCCCCAGCATTTT,CASSPQGGGNQPQHF
TRBJ2-5,.,TRBV12-3/TRBV12-4,TRBD2,TGTGCCAGCAGTCACGGGACTAGTTTTCAAGAGACCCAGTACTTC,CASSHGTSFQETQYF
TRBJ2-1,many,TRBV4-3,TRBD2,TGCGCCAGCAGCCCCCGTGGAGCGGGAATTAACAATGAGCAGTTCTTC,CASSPRGAGINNEQFF
TRBJ1-6,.,TRBV6-1,.,TGTGCCAGCAGTTCCGGGACAAGGAATTCACCCCTCCACTTT,CASSSGTRNSPLHF
TRBJ2-3,many,TRBV7-2,.,TGTGCCAGCAGCCTAGGACAGTATTTAGATACGCAGTATTTT,CASSLGQYLDTQYF
TRBJ1-1,.,TRBV20-1,.,TGCAGTGCTCGGAGGGGCGGCGGAACTGAAGCTTTCTTT,CSARRGGGTEAFF
TRBJ2-1,few,TRBV12-3/TRBV12-4,.,TGTGCCAGCAGTTTAGCAAAGGACAGCCGCTCCTACAATGAGCAGTTCTTC,CASSLAKDSRSYNEQFF
TRBJ2-6,few,TRBV28,TRBD1,TGTGCCAGCAGGGGGACAGGGGGCCCTGGGGCCAACGTCCTGACTTTC,CASRGTGGPGANVLTF
TRBJ1-6,.,TRBV12-3/TRBV12-4,.,TGTGCCAGCAGTTTACAGTTTCGAAATTCACCCCTCCACTTT,CASSLQFRNSPLHF
TRBJ2-2,many,TRBV14,TRBD1,TGTGCCAGCAGCCGGACAGGGTACACCGGGGAGCTGTTTTTT,CASSRTGYTGELFF
TRBJ1-1,few,TRBV7-9,.,TGTGCCACCTCTGACCGATACGCGCCTGAAGCTTTCTTT,CATSDRYAPEAFF
TRBJ1-1,few,TRBV2,.,TGTGCCAGCAACCTTGACCTGAACACTGAAGCTTTCTTT,CASNLDLNTEAFF
TRBJ2-6,many,TRBV6-1,.,TGTGCCGCAAACCCCTCTGGGGCCAACGTCCTGACTTTC,CAANPSGANVLTF
TRBJ2-2,.,TRBV4-2,.,TGTGCCAGCAGCCAAGATTCGGGGAGGAGGGAGCTGTTTTTT,CASSQDSGRRELFF
TRBJ1-5,.,TRBV2,.,TGTGCCAGCAGTATGACAGATTATAGCAATCAGCCCCAGCATTTT,CASSMTDYSNQPQHF
TRBJ2-7,few,TRBV10-3,.,TGTGCCATCAGTGAGACAACTTCCTACGAGCAGTACTTC,CAISETTSYEQYF
TRBJ2-5,many,TRBV6-1,.,TGTGCCTTAGGGCGGGCGGACGCTTGGGAGACCCAGTACTTC,CALGRADAWETQYF
TRBJ1-6,.,TRBV20-1,.,TGCAGTGCTAGATCGGGACTTTATAATTCACCCCTCCACTTT,CSARSGLYNSPLHF
TRBJ2-3,.,TRBV11-2,.,TGTGCCAGCAGCTTAGGGCCCCAGGGGCAGTATTTT,CASSLGPQGQYF
TRBJ2-1,many,TRBV4-1,.,TGCGCCAGCAGCCCTGAGACCTCCTACAATGAGCAGTTCTTC,CASSPETSYNEQFF
TRBJ2-1,.,TRBV27,TRBD2,TGTGCCAGCAGTTTTAGGTCTAGCGGGACAAATGAGCAGTTCTTC,CASSFRSSGTNEQFF
TRBJ2-7,once,TRBV30,.,TGTGCCTGGAGTAGGGGTACCTACGAGCAGTACTTC,CAWSRGTYEQYF
TRBJ1-3,many,TRBV4-1,.,TGCGCCAGCAGCCAAGACGCAGCTGGAAACACCATATATTTT,CASSQDAAGNTIYF
TRBJ2-2,.,TRBV19,.,TGTGCCAGTAGTATAGATTTGGCACGAGTGCGTCACACCGGGGAGCTGTTTTTT,CASSIDLARVRHTGELFF
TRBJ2-7,few,TRBV7-6,TRBD2,TGTGCCAGCAGCTTAGGGACTAGCGGGTACTTGATGTCCGAGCAGTACTTC,CASSLGTSGYLMSEQYF
TRBJ2-3,.,TRBV27,.,TGTGCCAGCAGTTTCGGGGTTTACCGATCCACAGATACGCAGTATTTT,CASSFGVYRSTDTQYF
TRBJ2-1,many,TRBV7-2,.,TGTGCCAGCAGCTTAAAAGGCGGGAAGGGCAAAAATGAGCAGTTCTTC,CASSLKGGKGKNEQFF
TRBJ2-2,.,TRBV5-4,TRBD2,TGTGCCAGCAGCCCGGCTAGCGGAAACACCGGGGAGCTGTTTTTT,CASSPASGNTGELFF
TRBJ1-3,many,TRBV7-8,.,TGTGCCAGCAGCTCATACCGGGACATCTATCCCTCAGCCTCTGGAAACACCATATATTTT,CASSSYRDIYPSASGNTIYF
TRBJ2-3,.,TRBV6-1,.,TGTGCCAGCAGTGCTCAGGGCGCAGATACGCAGTATTTT,CASSAQGADTQYF
TRBJ1-1,few,TRBV18,TRBD1,TGTGCCAGCTCACCCCCTCCGGGACAGTCCAACACTGAAGCTTTCTTT,CASSPPPGQSNTEAFF
TRBJ1-5,few,TRBV19,.,TGTGCCAGCCAGTATGGAAGGGGCCAGCCCCAGCATTTT,CASQYGRGQPQHF
TRBJ1-6,.,TRBV28,.,TGTGCCAGCAGTTTATCCGGGGCGGGATCACCCCTCCACTTT,CASSLSGAGSPLHF
TRBJ2-1,few,TRBV19,.,TGTGCCAGTAGTATAGTGGTTAGCTCCTACAATGAGCAGTTCTTC,CASSIVVSSYNEQFF
TRBJ1-2,few,TRBV2,.,TGTGCCAGCGGAGACAGAGACTATGGCTACACCTTC,CASGDRDYGYTF
TRBJ2-1,.,TRBV5-5,TRBD2,TGTGCCAGCAGCTTGGGACTAGCGGGGGGAGGATACAATGAGCAGTTCTTC,CASSLGLAGGGYNEQFF
TRBJ2-4,many,TRBV28,TRBD2,TGTGCCAGCAGTTTAAGAGCGGGGGAAGACATTCAGTACTTC,CASSLRAGEDIQYF
TRBJ1-1,few,TRBV15,TRBD1,TGTGCCACCAGCAGCTACGGGACAGCCAGAGAAGCTTTCTTT,CATSSYGTAREAFF
TRBJ1-1,.,TRBV10-3,.,TGTGCCATCAGTGAGCTACAAAACACTGAAGCTTTCTTT,CAISELQNTEAFF
TRBJ2-3,.,TRBV4-2,.,TGTGCCAGCAGCCAAATAAAGGACGGAACTTTCACAGATACGCAGTATTTT,CASSQIKDGTFTDTQYF
TRBJ2-3,few,TRBV6-6,.,TGTGCCAGCTCGGCGGGGAGTGGGGATACGCAGTATTTT,CASSAGSGDTQYF
TRBJ2-7,.,TRBV12-3/TRBV12-4,.,TGTGCCAGCAGTTTAGCCAGACAGGAAAACTCCTACGAGCAGTACTTC,CASSLARQENSYEQYF
TRBJ2-5,many,TRBV7-9,.,TGTGCCAGCAGCCCTCGGGACCAAGAGACCCAGTACTTC,CASSPRDQETQYF
TRBJ1-5,.,TRBV7-2,TRBD1,TGTGCCAGCAGCTTAGACAGGGGACCCCAGCCCCAGCATTTT,CASSLDRGPQPQHF
TRBJ2-7,many,TRBV7-2,TRBD2,TGTGCCAGCAGCTTAGGCCCTAGCGGGAGCTCCTACGAGCAGTACTTC,CASSLGPSGSSYEQYF
TRBJ2-1,many,TRBV7-2,TRBD1,TGTGCCAGCAGCTTCCGGGACAGGGGGGCGATGGAGCAGTTCTTC,CASSFRDRGAMEQFF
TRBJ1-2,few,TRBV7-2,.,TGTGCCAGCAGCTTAAATGGCTTCGATGGCTACACCTTC,CASSLNGFDGYTF